The 29 T cell receptor beta chains below were found in one sample sequenced in a study of CXCR3-negative and CXCR3-positive naive CD8 T cells. Through 5' RACE with UMI labels, the TRB cDNA libraries were prepared. TCRdb re-analyzed the 5' RACE reads; it lists each CDR3 protein once, without DNA. The listing records around 81,000 distinct CDR3 sequences. The material sequenced was naive CXCR3- CD8+ T cells from blood. Subset reported: CD45RO-CCR7+CD27+CD95- naive CD8+ T cells lacking CXCR3 (TNR3-). These receptors originate from a human donor in good health. Some clones in this sample may be carry-over from other donors' samples.

The chain couples TRBV6-5 to TRBJ1-2; TCRdb's D call, TRBD1, is unchecked because there is no DNA. The CDR3 loop spans 15 amino acids. Germline CDR1 and CDR2: MNHEY and SVGAGI. CDR3 loop: CASSYQGKGPYGYTF.

The J gene is TRBJ2-1, the V gene TRBV29-1; TCRdb's D gene call, TRBD2, goes unchecked for lack of DNA. The CDR3 loop spans 15 amino acids. Germline loops: CDR1 SQVTM, CDR2 ANQGSEA. The CDR3 region is CSVDMSVSRGNEQFF.

V usage is TRBV29-1 and J usage is TRBJ1-2; no DNA is available, so the TRBD1 call from TCRdb remains unchecked. CDR1 SQVTM and CDR2 ANQGSEA come from the germline V gene. CDR3 length equals 14 residues. Here the CDR3 reads CSVNSGTGVNGYTF.

This rearrangement joins TRBV7-9 to TRBJ1-1. CDR3 length: 15 residues. Looked up from germline, CDR1 is SEHNR and CDR2 is FQNEAQ (reference sequence). CDR3 in amino acids: CASSLVAQPNTEAFF.

V and J are TRBV6-1 and TRBJ1-6. The CDR3 runs 14 residues. Germline V gene data show CDR1 as MNHNS and CDR2 as SASEGT. The CDR3 here is CASSDGVGNSPLHF.

The chain couples TRBV27 to TRBJ2-6. CDR3 length: 15 amino acids. CDR1 is MNHEY and CDR2 is SMNVEV in the germline V gene (reference sequence). CDR3 sequence reads: CASSWGASGANVLTF.

The rearrangement joins TRBV7-3 to TRBJ2-7; TCRdb lists TRBD1, though no DNA is available to test this call. CDR3 length: 15 amino acids. The germline V gene encodes CDR1 SGHTA and CDR2 FQGTGA. CDR3 amino acids: CASSLRGAPLDEQYF.

The gene calls are TRBV21-1 and TRBJ1-2; TCRdb's assignment of TRBD1 cannot be checked, as there is no DNA. TRBV21-1 is noted as a pseudogene. There are 14 residues in the CDR3. The CDR3 reads CASSADRGRYGYTF.

The chain uses TRBV29-1 and TRBJ2-7; no DNA is available, so the TRBD1 call from TCRdb remains unchecked. Germline assignment: CDR1 SQVTM and CDR2 ANQGSEA. This CDR3 spans 16 amino acids. This CDR3 is CSVEDQGGRGPYEQYF.

This CDR3 reads CSAPDRGQGYTF. The V call is TRBV20-1, the J call TRBJ1-2; lacking DNA, the TRBD1 call made by TCRdb goes unchecked. CDR3 length: 12 amino acids. The germline V gene encodes CDR1 DFQATT and CDR2 SNEGSKA (reference sequence).

The V and J genes are TRBV29-1 and TRBJ2-1. This CDR3 region has 14 residues. Germline CDR1 SQVTM, CDR2 ANQGSEA. The CDR3 is CSVEGGQVRNEQFF.

V and J are TRBV12-3 or TRBV12-4 and TRBJ2-3; TCRdb designates TRBD1, a call that cannot be tested without DNA. This CDR3 is built from 13 residues. CDR3: CASSLAPTDTQYF.

The chain employs TRBV19 and TRBJ1-1. The CDR3 consists of 14 residues. Germline V gives CDR1 LNHDA, CDR2 SQIVND (reference sequence). CDR3: CASSTLLYGTEAFF.

This chain uses TRBV6-2 or TRBV6-3 with TRBJ2-1; with no DNA, the TCRdb D assignment of TRBD1 cannot be verified. The germline V gene encodes CDR1 MNHEY and CDR2 SVGEGT. This CDR3 is built from 16 residues. CDR3 sequence: CASSHIGSGGGNEQFF.

The chain employs TRBV4-3 and TRBJ1-4. Germline V gene lookup returns CDR1 LGHNA and CDR2 YSLEER. CDR3 length: 18 residues. CDR3 in amino acids: CASSQDDLLTATNEKLFF.

This chain's CDR3 is CASSLTYEQYF. This sequence joins TRBV11-2 and TRBJ2-7. The CDR3 runs to 11 residues. Germline loops: CDR1 SGHAT, CDR2 FQNNGV. Together with reference TRBV11-2 and TRBJ2-7, the CDR3 gives the full variable domain: EAGVAQSPRYKIIEKRQSVAFWCNPISGHATLYWYQQILGQGPKLLIQFQNNGVVDDSQLPKDRFSAERLKGVDSTLKIQPAKLEDSAVYLCASSLTYEQYFGPGTRLTVT.

V gene TRBV19 combines with J gene TRBJ2-1. CDR3 size: 13 residues. Per the germline V gene, CDR1 is LNHDA and CDR2 is SQIVND (reference sequence). This CDR3 is CASSIGPHNEQFF.

The chain couples TRBV29-1 to TRBJ2-3; the D gene TCRdb calls, TRBD2, cannot be checked with no DNA. This CDR3 region has 14 residues. The V gene's germline CDR1 is SQVTM and CDR2 ANQGSEA. CDR3 region: CSVEIAGGVDTQYF.

The chain has TRBV29-1 and TRBJ2-3; TCRdb picks TRBD2, but there is no DNA to check that call. CDR1 and CDR2 from the germline V gene are SQVTM and ANQGSEA. There are 16 residues in the CDR3. The CDR3 loop is CSVEDPGLAGTDTQYF.

The CDR3 is CSASIWRQDSYEQYF. The chain employs TRBV20-1 and TRBJ2-7; checking the TCRdb D call of TRBD1 is not possible without DNA. Germline V gene sequence: CDR1 DFQATT, CDR2 SNEGSKA (reference sequence). CDR3 length: 15 amino acids.

The genes are TRBV6-1 and TRBJ2-4; the TCRdb call, TRBD2, lacks DNA for checking. Germline V gives CDR1 MNHNS, CDR2 SASEGT. The CDR3 loop spans 15 amino acids. The CDR3 loop is CASGGGSGAKNIQYF.

The genes are TRBV28 and TRBJ2-2; TCRdb's D gene call, TRBD1, goes unchecked for lack of DNA. Germline V CDR1 and CDR2: MDHEN, SYDVKM. This CDR3 spans 15 amino acids. CDR3 residues: CASSRQGVTTGELFF.

This chain joins TRBV6-1 and TRBJ2-3; the D call of TRBD1 rests on TCRdb alone, since no DNA is present to check it. The CDR3 runs to 15 residues. Germline CDR1 and CDR2: MNHNS and SASEGT. The CDR3: CASRAGGADTDTQYF.

The rearrangement links TRBV13 to TRBJ1-2; with no DNA, the TCRdb D assignment of TRBD1 cannot be verified. Per germline, CDR1 PRHDT and CDR2 FYEKMQ (reference sequence). This CDR3 has 15 residues. The CDR3 is CASSQTGTGIYGYTF.

V gene TRBV7-8 combines with J gene TRBJ2-5; the D call from TCRdb, TRBD1, cannot be confirmed without DNA. Germline assignment: CDR1 SGHVS and CDR2 FQNEAQ. The CDR3 is 15 residues long. The CDR3 sequence: CASSLARDLQETQYF.

The chain employs TRBV7-3 and TRBJ2-5. The CDR3 is made up of 13 amino acids. Germline CDR1 reads SGHTA; CDR2 reads FQGTGA. CDR3 amino acids: CASSLTPQETQYF.

This chain's CDR3 is CASSNGAGDLNEQFF. The V call is TRBV7-9, the J call TRBJ2-1; checking the TCRdb D call of TRBD2 is not possible without DNA. Germline CDR1 SEHNR, CDR2 FQNEAQ (reference sequence). The CDR3 spans 15 residues.

The chain links TRBV28 to TRBJ2-5. Looked up from germline, CDR1 is MDHEN and CDR2 is SYDVKM. This CDR3 comprises 14 residues. The CDR3: CASSLSSDGETQYF.

This rearrangement joins TRBV11-1 to TRBJ1-1. The germline gives CDR1 SGHAT, CDR2 FQDESV (reference sequence). The CDR3 sequence is 14 residues long. CDR3 residues: CASSGGPRNTEAFF. The complete variable domain, with remaining parts taken from reference TRBV11-1 and TRBJ1-1, reads EAEVAQSPRYKITEKSQAVAFWCDPISGHATLYWYRQILGQGPELLVQFQDESVVDDSQLPKDRFSAERLKGVDSTLKIQPAELGDSAMYLCASSGGPRNTEAFFGQGTRLTVV.